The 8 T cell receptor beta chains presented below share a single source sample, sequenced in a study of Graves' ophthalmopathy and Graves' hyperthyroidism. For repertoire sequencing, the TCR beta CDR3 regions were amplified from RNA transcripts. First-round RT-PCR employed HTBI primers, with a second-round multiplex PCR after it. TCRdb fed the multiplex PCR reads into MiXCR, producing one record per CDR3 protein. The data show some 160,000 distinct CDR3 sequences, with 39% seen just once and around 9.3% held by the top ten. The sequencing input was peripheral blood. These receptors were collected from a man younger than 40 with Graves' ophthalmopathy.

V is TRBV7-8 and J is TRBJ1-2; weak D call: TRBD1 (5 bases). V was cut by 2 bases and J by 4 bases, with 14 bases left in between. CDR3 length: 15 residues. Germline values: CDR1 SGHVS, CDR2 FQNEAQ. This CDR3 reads CASSLMVGQGYGYTF. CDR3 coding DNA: TGTGCCAGCAGCTTAATGGTTGGACAAGGCTATGGCTACACCTTC.

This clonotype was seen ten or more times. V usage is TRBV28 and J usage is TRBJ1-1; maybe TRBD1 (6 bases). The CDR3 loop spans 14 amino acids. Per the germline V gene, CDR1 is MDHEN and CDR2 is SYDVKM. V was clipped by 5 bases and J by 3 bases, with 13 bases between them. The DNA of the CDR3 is TGTGCCAGCAGTCCCGATACAGGGTACACTGAAGCTTTCTTT. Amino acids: CASSPDTGYTEAFF.

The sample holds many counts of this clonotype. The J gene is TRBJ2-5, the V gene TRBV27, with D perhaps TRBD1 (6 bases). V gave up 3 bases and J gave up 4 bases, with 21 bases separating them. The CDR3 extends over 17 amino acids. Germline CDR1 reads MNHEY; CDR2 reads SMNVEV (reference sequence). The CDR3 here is CASSFQGSVSSGETQYF. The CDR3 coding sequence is TGTGCCAGCAGTTTTCAGGGGTCGGTATCTTCAGGAGAGACCCAGTACTTC.

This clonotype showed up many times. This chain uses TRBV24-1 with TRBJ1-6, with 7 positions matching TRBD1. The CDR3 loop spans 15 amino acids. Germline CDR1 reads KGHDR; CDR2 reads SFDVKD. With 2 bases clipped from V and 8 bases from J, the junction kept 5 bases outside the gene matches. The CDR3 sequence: CATSDSGTEDSPLHF. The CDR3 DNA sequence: TGTGCCACCAGTGATTCCGGGACAGAGGATTCACCCCTCCACTTT.

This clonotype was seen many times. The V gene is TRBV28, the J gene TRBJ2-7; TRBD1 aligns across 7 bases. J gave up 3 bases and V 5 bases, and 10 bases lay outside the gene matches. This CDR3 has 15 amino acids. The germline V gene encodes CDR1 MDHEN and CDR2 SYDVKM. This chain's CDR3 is CASSPETGIFYEQYF. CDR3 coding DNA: TGTGCCAGCAGTCCCGAGACAGGGATCTTCTACGAGCAGTACTTC. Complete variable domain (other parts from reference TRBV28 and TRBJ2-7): DVKVTQSSRYLVKRTGEKVFLECVQDMDHENMFWYRQDPGLGLRLIYFSYDVKMKEKGDIPEGYSVSREKKERFSLILESASTNQTSMYLCASSPETGIFYEQYFGPGTRLTVT.

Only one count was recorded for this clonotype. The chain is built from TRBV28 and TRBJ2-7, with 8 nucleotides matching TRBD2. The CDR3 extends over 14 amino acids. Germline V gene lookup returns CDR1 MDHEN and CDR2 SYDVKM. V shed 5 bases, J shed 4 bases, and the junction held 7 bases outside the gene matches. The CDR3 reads CASSPGGALYEQYF. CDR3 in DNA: TGTGCCAGCAGTCCCGGGGGGGCCTTATACGAGCAGTACTTC. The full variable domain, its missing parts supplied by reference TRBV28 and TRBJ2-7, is DVKVTQSSRYLVKRTGEKVFLECVQDMDHENMFWYRQDPGLGLRLIYFSYDVKMKEKGDIPEGYSVSREKKERFSLILESASTNQTSMYLCASSPGGALYEQYFGPGTRLTVT.

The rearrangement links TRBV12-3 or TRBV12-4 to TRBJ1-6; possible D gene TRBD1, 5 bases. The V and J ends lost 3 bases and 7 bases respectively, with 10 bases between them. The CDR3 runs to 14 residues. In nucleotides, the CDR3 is TGTGCCAGCAGTTTGGAAGGGGCAAATTCACCCCTCCACTTT. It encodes CASSLEGANSPLHF.

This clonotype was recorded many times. CDR3 region: CSVEAQLAKNIQYF. CDR3 in DNA: TGCAGCGTTGAAGCTCAACTAGCCAAAAACATTCAGTACTTC. The V call is TRBV29-1, the J call TRBJ2-4; D gene uncertain. The ends were cut back, 1 base at V and 0 bases at J, with 7 bases in the middle. There are 14 residues in the CDR3. Germline V CDR1 and CDR2: SQVTM, ANQGSEA. The full variable domain, rest sourced from reference TRBV29-1 and TRBJ2-4, is SAVISQKPSRDICQRGTSLTIQCQVDSQVTMMFWYRQQPGQSLTLIATANQGSEATYESGFVIDKFPISRPNLTFSTLTVSNMSPEDSSIYLCSVEAQLAKNIQYFGAGTRLSVL.